These 28 T cell receptor beta chains originate from one sample sequenced in a study of cytomegalovirus exposure and HLA in healthy donors. 13 Jbeta primers and 60 Vbeta primers were used for the PCR. Method: immunoSEQ multiplex PCR; TCRdb's copy keeps in-frame clones and lacks some. The repertoire holds about 200,000 clones, with 65% to 85% as singletons. The specimen was PBMCs. These receptors came from a man aged 30 to 39 in good health and CMV-seronegative.

The rearrangement links TRBV27 to TRBJ1-4, with a weak D call TRBD1 (6 bases). Trimming cost V 2 bases and J 7 bases, with 11 bases left between them. Germline V gene data show CDR1 as MNHEY and CDR2 as SMNVEV (reference sequence). The CDR3 contains 14 residues. CDR3 coding DNA: TGTGCCAGCAGTTTAAACAGGGTGGGTGAAAAACTGTTTTTT. Its protein product is CASSLNRVGEKLFF. The full variable domain, rest sourced from reference TRBV27 and TRBJ1-4, is EAQVTQNPRYLITVTGKKLTVTCSQNMNHEYMSWYRQDPGLGLRQIYYSMNVEVTDKGDVPEGYKVSRKEKRNFPLILESPSPNQTSLYFCASSLNRVGEKLFFGSGTQLSVL.

This chain links TRBV5-1 with TRBJ2-7; 10 positions agree with TRBD1. This CDR3 has 17 amino acids. The germline V gene has CDR1 SGHRS and CDR2 YFSETQ. V gave up 4 bases and J gave up 3 bases; unmatched junction bases: 13. CDR3 protein: CASSRDRGSIKGYEQYF. The CDR3 DNA follows: TGCGCCAGCAGCCGGGACAGGGGATCTATCAAGGGCTACGAGCAGTACTTC.

The chain links TRBV4-3 to TRBJ2-3; 13 bases are shared with TRBD2. After removal of 0 bases from V and 4 bases from J, the junction contained 7 bases not matched to a gene. The CDR3 extends over 18 amino acids. The germline CDR1 and CDR2 sequences are LGHNA and YSLEER. CDR3 loop: CASSQDSRLAGGADTQYF. CDR3 in DNA: TGCGCCAGCAGCCAAGATTCAAGACTAGCGGGGGGCGCAGATACGCAGTATTTT.

The chain has TRBV4-3 and TRBJ1-5; possible D gene TRBD1, 5 bases. This CDR3 has 15 amino acids. Germline assignment: CDR1 LGHNA and CDR2 YSLEER. Trimming pared 1 base from V and 4 bases from J, leaving 11 bases between. In nucleotides, the CDR3 is TGCGCCAGCAGCCAAGTGGCAGGGTCTAATCAGCCCCAGCATTTT. It specifies CASSQVAGSNQPQHF.

The CDR3 loop is CASSPASSGLYEQYF. Written as DNA, the CDR3 is TGTGCCAGCTCTCCAGCCTCTTCTGGACTCTACGAGCAGTACTTC. J is TRBJ2-5 and V is TRBV6-5; D may be TRBD2 (5 bases). The J call is doubtful: the DNA matches TRBJ2-7 better. Germline V gene data show CDR1 as MNHEY and CDR2 as SVGAGI. This CDR3 is built from 15 residues.

The chain links TRBV7-8 to TRBJ1-2; no clear D. V was trimmed by 0 bases and J by 5 bases, leaving 10 bases between them. Germline loops: CDR1 SGHVS, CDR2 FQNEAQ. The CDR3 contains 14 residues. The CDR3: CASSLAGRSYGYTF. CDR3 DNA sequence: TGTGCCAGCAGCTTAGCTGGCAGGTCGTATGGCTACACCTTC.

The rearrangement joins TRBV15 to TRBJ1-2, with 7 nucleotides matching TRBD1. CDR3 size: 15 residues. With 0 bases clipped from V and 2 bases from J, the junction kept 3 bases outside the gene matches. Germline V gene lookup returns CDR1 LNHNV and CDR2 YYDKDF (reference sequence). This CDR3 reads CATSREKTGNYGYTF. In DNA form, the CDR3 reads TGTGCCACCAGCAGAGAGAAGACAGGGAACTATGGCTACACCTTC.

The CDR3 region has the DNA TGTGCCAGCCTCGGGTTCGGGGAGCTGTTTTTT. The encoded protein is CASLGFGELFF. V is TRBV7-9 and J is TRBJ2-2; D ambiguous. The CDR3 extends over 11 amino acids. Germline V gene data show CDR1 as SEHNR and CDR2 as FQNEAQ (reference sequence). The V end lost 8 bases, the J end lost 7 bases, and 8 bases lay between the germline ends.

The V call is TRBV27, the J call TRBJ1-4, with D perhaps TRBD1 (5 bases). The germline V gene encodes CDR1 MNHEY and CDR2 SMNVEV (reference sequence). This CDR3 spans 15 amino acids. The V end lost 3 bases, the J end lost 6 bases, and 14 bases lay between the germline ends. The CDR3 loop reads CASSFLGAPDEKLFF. In nucleotides, the CDR3 is TGTGCCAGCAGTTTCTTAGGGGCGCCTGATGAAAAACTGTTTTTT.

V and J are TRBV7-9 and TRBJ1-1; possible D gene TRBD1, 6 bases. The CDR3 loop spans 15 amino acids. Per germline, CDR1 SEHNR and CDR2 FQNEAQ (reference sequence). The V gene lost 8 bases and the J gene lost 0 bases, with 16 bases spanning the gap. The CDR3 DNA sequence: TGTGCCAGCCGGCGCAGGGGATCATTGAACACTGAAGCTTTCTTT. Translating gives CASRRRGSLNTEAFF.

The J gene is TRBJ2-5, the V gene TRBV7-3; D is unclear. Trimming shortened V by 1 base and J by 5 bases, and 11 bases separated the two germline ends. Germline-derived CDR1 and CDR2 are SGHTA and FQGTGA. This CDR3 contains 14 residues. The CDR3 nucleotides are TGTGCCAGCAGCTTAAATGTGGCCGGGGAGACCCAGTACTTC. Protein sequence: CASSLNVAGETQYF.

This clone was seen a handful of times. The J gene is TRBJ1-5, the V gene TRBV27, with a tentative D call TRBD1 (5 bases). The germline V and J ends were trimmed by 1 base and 5 bases, with 12 bases remaining between them. This CDR3 contains 15 residues. Germline CDR1 is MNHEY and CDR2 is SMNVEV (reference sequence). CDR3 nucleotide sequence: TGTGCCAGCAGTTTATGGGGGACGGGGGATCAGCCCCAGCATTTT. Translation: CASSLWGTGDQPQHF.

The chain joins TRBV29-1 to TRBJ1-1; TRBD1 matches 7 bases. V lost 5 bases to trimming and J lost 4 bases; unmatched junction nucleotides: 10. Germline CDR1 and CDR2: SQVTM and ANQGSEA. This CDR3 has 14 residues. CDR3 DNA: TGCAGCGTTACAACGACAGGGTTTGGCACTGAAGCTTTCTTT. It encodes CSVTTTGFGTEAFF.

This clone appeared a single time. The rearrangement uses TRBV28 and TRBJ2-2; perhaps TRBD2 as D (7 bases). V dropped 9 bases and J dropped 2 bases, with 16 bases sitting between them. CDR3 length: 15 amino acids. The germline V gene has CDR1 MDHEN and CDR2 SYDVKM. The CDR3 bases are TGTGCCAGTAAGGGGGGGCCGCCAAACACCGGGGAGCTGTTTTTT. It encodes CASKGGPPNTGELFF.

This CDR3 is CASSELGSGGQTDTQYF. CDR3 sequence (DNA): TGTGCCAGCAGCGAGTTAGGTAGCGGGGGTCAAACAGATACGCAGTATTTT. This chain uses TRBV9 with TRBJ2-3, with 9 bases fitting TRBD2. CDR3 size: 17 residues. From germline, CDR1 is SGDLS and CDR2 YYNGEE. V shed 3 bases, J shed 3 bases, and the junction held 11 bases outside the gene matches.

The chain uses TRBV5-6 and TRBJ2-2; 10 bases align to TRBD1. There are 16 residues in the CDR3. V was clipped by 4 bases and J by 8 bases; unmatched bases: 11. Germline V lookup: CDR1 SGHDT, CDR2 YYEEEE. CDR3 region: CASSPPGQGLTGELFF. CDR3 DNA: TGTGCCAGCAGCCCGCCGGGACAGGGGCTTACTGGGGAGCTGTTTTTT. The whole variable domain, remainder taken from reference TRBV5-6 and TRBJ2-2, is DAGVTQSPTHLIKTRGQQVTLRCSPKSGHDTVSWYQQALGQGPQFIFQYYEEEERQRGNFPDRFSGHQFPNYSSELNVNALLLGDSALYLCASSPPGQGLTGELFFGEGSRLTVL.

The chain carries TRBV15 and TRBJ2-5, with 8 bases matching TRBD2. This CDR3 is 16 amino acids long. Trimming removed 5 bases from V and 5 bases from J; junction bases left unmatched: 13. Germline V gene lookup returns CDR1 LNHNV and CDR2 YYDKDF (reference sequence). The CDR3 coding sequence is TGTGCCACCAGCGTATGGCCCGGCGGGGGGAGGGAGACCCAGTACTTC. The encoded protein is CATSVWPGGGRETQYF.

The rearrangement links TRBV6-5 to TRBJ2-2, with TRBD2 as a possible D gene (7 bases). V lost 2 bases, J lost 6 bases, and 16 bases lay in between. From germline, CDR1 is MNHEY and CDR2 SVGAGI. CDR3 size: 16 residues. The CDR3 reads CASSYPSGAGAGELFF. The DNA for the CDR3 is TGTGCCAGCAGTTACCCCAGCGGGGCAGGGGCCGGGGAGCTGTTTTTT.

J is TRBJ2-4 and V is TRBV19; 8 bases line up with TRBD2. Trimming cost V 10 bases and J 16 bases; bases outside gene matches: 21. The length of the CDR3 is 14 residues. Germline lookup yields CDR1 LNHDA and CDR2 SQIVND (reference sequence). CDR3 in DNA: TGTGCCACCAAAAGCGGGGGTACGCCTAACCTCCTTTACTTC. Protein: CATKSGGTPNLLYF.

The genes are TRBV19 and TRBJ1-1; 10 bases match TRBD1. The length of the CDR3 is 14 residues. Per the germline V gene, CDR1 is LNHDA and CDR2 is SQIVND (reference sequence). Trimming removed 5 bases from V and 11 bases from J; junction bases left unmatched: 11. In DNA form, the CDR3 reads TGTGCCAGTAGTCCCTGGACAGGGGGGACTGGGGCTTTCTTT. Translated: CASSPWTGGTGAFF.

The genes are TRBV2 and TRBJ1-2; possibly TRBD1 for D (6 bases). Trimming cost V 7 bases and J 8 bases, with 14 bases left between them. The CDR3 length is 12 residues. Germline loops: CDR1 SNHLY, CDR2 FYNNEI. The DNA for the CDR3 is TGTGCCAGCAACCTTGCAGGGGCCGGCTACACCTTC. This gives the protein CASNLAGAGYTF. Full variable domain (remainder filled in from reference TRBV2 and TRBJ1-2): EPEVTQTPSHQVTQMGQEVILRCVPISNHLYFYWYRQILGQKVEFLVSFYNNEISEKSEIFDDQFSVERPDGSNFTLKIRSTKLEDSAMYFCASNLAGAGYTFGSGTRLTVV.

This clone was found a few times. The genes are TRBV7-2 and TRBJ2-1; 10 bases fit TRBD1. The CDR3 loop spans 16 amino acids. V lost 0 bases, J lost 8 bases, and 7 bases stayed unmatched. CDR1 is SGHTA, CDR2 FQGNSA, per germline. CDR3 DNA: TGTGCCAGCAGCTTAGCGTGGGACAGGGGAATCCATGAGCAGTTCTTC. Its translation: CASSLAWDRGIHEQFF.

This clone was detected once. This chain joins TRBV13 and TRBJ1-1, with TRBD1 identical over 9 bases. The CDR3 has 16 residues. CDR1 and CDR2 (germline): PRHDT, FYEKMQ (reference sequence). The junction had 7 bases not matched to a gene; V was cut back by 5 bases and J by 0 bases. The CDR3 loop is CASSPRTGVLNTEAFF. As DNA, the CDR3 is TGTGCCAGCAGCCCCCGGACAGGGGTACTGAACACTGAAGCTTTCTTT. Drawing the rest from reference TRBV13 and TRBJ1-1, the complete variable domain is AAGVIQSPRHLIKEKRETATLKCYPIPRHDTVYWYQQGPGQDPQFLISFYEKMQSDKGSIPDRFSAQQFSDYHSELNMSSLELGDSALYFCASSPRTGVLNTEAFFGQGTRLTVV.

This chain links TRBV7-2 with TRBJ1-2; 7 bases are shared with TRBD1. The ends lost 4 bases at V and 2 bases at J; junction bases unmatched: 1. This CDR3 contains 13 residues. CDR1 is SGHTA, CDR2 FQGNSA, per germline. The CDR3 region is CASSSTGNYGYTF. The CDR3 DNA sequence: TGTGCCAGCAGCTCGACAGGGAACTATGGCTACACCTTC.

This rearrangement joins TRBV5-1 to TRBJ2-2, with 8 bases that match TRBD1. Germline values: CDR1 SGHRS, CDR2 YFSETQ. V lost 1 base to trimming and J lost 0 bases; unmatched junction nucleotides: 8. The CDR3 contains 18 residues. The CDR3 bases are TGCGCCAGCAGCTTGAGGAACAGGGGGTTTGCGAACACCGGGGAGCTGTTTTTT. The encoded protein is CASSLRNRGFANTGELFF. Full variable domain (missing parts from reference TRBV5-1 and TRBJ2-2): KAGVTQTPRYLIKTRGQQVTLSCSPISGHRSVSWYQQTPGQGLQFLFEYFSETQRNKGNFPGRFSGRQFSNSRSEMNVSTLELGDSALYLCASSLRNRGFANTGELFFGEGSRLTVL.

The chain joins TRBV28 to TRBJ1-5, with 10 bases aligning to TRBD1. Germline assignment: CDR1 MDHEN and CDR2 SYDVKM. The ends lost 6 bases at V and 4 bases at J; junction bases unmatched: 9. This CDR3 is 16 amino acids long. CDR3 coding DNA: TGTGCCAGCAGGAGGGGACAGGGGTTACGAAATCAGCCCCAGCATTTT. Translating gives CASRRGQGLRNQPQHF.

This sequence joins TRBV18 and TRBJ1-6, with 9 positions matching TRBD1. V was pared by 6 bases and J by 10 bases, with 7 bases of the junction left unmatched. Germline lookup yields CDR1 KGHSH and CDR2 LQKENI. This CDR3 is 14 amino acids long. The CDR3 nucleotides are TGTGCCAGCTCCCCGACAGGGGGTAGGTCACCCCTCCACTTT. It yields the protein CASSPTGGRSPLHF.

The chain combines TRBV28 with TRBJ2-7, with 7 bases fitting TRBD2. V was pared by 0 bases and J by 3 bases, with 2 bases of the junction left unmatched. From germline, CDR1 is MDHEN and CDR2 SYDVKM. The CDR3 spans 14 residues. CDR3 amino acids: CASSLWGGIYEQYF. CDR3 nucleotides: TGTGCCAGCAGTTTATGGGGGGGGATCTACGAGCAGTACTTC.